This passage covers 17 T cell receptor beta chains from one sample sequenced in a study of breast tumors, draining lymph nodes, adjacent tissues. TCRdb recomputed calls from the multiplex PCR reads with MiXCR, one row per CDR3 protein. The table has about 15,000 distinct CDR3 sequences, less than 75% seen once; the top ten hold approximately 21%. Sequencing was done on a sample of tumor-adjacent breast tissue. Receptors were obtained from a female donor with breast cancer. Some clones in this sample may be carry-over from other donors' samples.

V is TRBV19 and J is TRBJ1-4; a weak D match, TRBD1 (6 bases). CDR1 and CDR2 (germline): LNHDA, SQIVND (reference sequence). The CDR3 totals 15 residues. Between the trimmed V and J ends, which lost 5 bases and 4 bases, there was a span of 14 bases. CDR3 protein: CASSFRTDINEKLFF. In nucleotides, the CDR3 is TGTGCCAGTAGTTTCCGGACAGACATTAATGAAAAACTGTTTTTT.

This clonotype is medium-sized within its sample. The rearrangement links TRBV6-1 to TRBJ1-3; D remains unclear. CDR1 MNHNS and CDR2 SASEGT come from the germline V gene. V lost 0 bases to trimming and J lost 0 bases, with 6 bases between them. There are 15 residues in the CDR3. The CDR3 DNA reads as TGTGCCAGCAGTGAAGCGGCTTACTCTGGAAACACCATATATTTT. Protein: CASSEAAYSGNTIYF.

This clonotype was observed at least ten times. The V and J genes are TRBV12-3 or TRBV12-4 and TRBJ1-5; D gene uncertain. Trimming cost V 2 bases and J 3 bases, with 8 bases left between them. The CDR3 consists of 14 residues. The CDR3 DNA sequence: TGTGCCAGCAGTTTAAGAGGTTCCAATCAGCCCCAGCATTTT. This codes for CASSLRGSNQPQHF.

This chain joins TRBV29-1 and TRBJ2-1; maybe TRBD1 (5 bases). Germline CDR1 and CDR2: SQVTM and ANQGSEA. This CDR3 is 13 amino acids long. Trimming left V 5 bases short and J 2 bases short, with 10 bases between. The CDR3 spells CSVSGKAYNEQFF. DNA of the CDR3: TGCAGCGTTTCAGGGAAAGCCTACAATGAGCAGTTCTTC.

V gene TRBV2 combines with J gene TRBJ1-6, with D uncertain. Trimming pared 3 bases from V and 9 bases from J, leaving 12 bases between. The length of the CDR3 is 14 residues. Per the germline V gene, CDR1 is SNHLY and CDR2 is FYNNEI. CDR3 protein: CASSDNRVISPLHF. The CDR3 nucleotides are TGTGCCAGCAGTGATAATAGGGTGATTTCACCCCTCCACTTT.

There are many counts of this clonotype. The chain carries TRBV5-1 and TRBJ1-1; no clear D gene. The V gene's germline CDR1 is SGHRS and CDR2 YFSETQ. The CDR3 covers 13 residues. Trimming cost V 3 bases and J 1 base, with 7 bases left between them. CDR3 in DNA: TGCGCCAGCAGCTACAACGAGAACACTGAAGCTTTCTTT. Protein sequence: CASSYNENTEAFF.

This clonotype was detected ten times or more. The chain uses TRBV19 and TRBJ1-1; a weak D match, TRBD1 (5 bases). CDR3 size: 14 residues. Looked up from germline, CDR1 is LNHDA and CDR2 is SQIVND (reference sequence). The ends were cut back, 4 bases at V and 1 base at J, with 10 bases in the middle. The CDR3 nucleotides are TGTGCCAGTAGTAAACCAGGGACGAACACTGAAGCTTTCTTT. Its translation is CASSKPGTNTEAFF.

The chain joins TRBV7-2 to TRBJ1-2, with TRBD1 identical over 7 bases. With 3 bases clipped from V and 4 bases from J, the junction kept 2 bases outside the gene matches. This CDR3 is 13 amino acids long. Germline CDR1 SGHTA, CDR2 FQGNSA. The CDR3 region has the DNA TGTGCCAGCAGCTTGGCAGGGGGCTATGGCTACACCTTC. The encoded protein is CASSLAGGYGYTF. The whole variable domain, remainder taken from reference TRBV7-2 and TRBJ1-2, is GAGVSQSPSNKVTEKGKDVELRCDPISGHTALYWYRQSLGQGLEFLIYFQGNSAPDKSGLPSDRFSAERTGGSVSTLTIQRTQQEDSAVYLCASSLAGGYGYTFGSGTRLTVV.

The CDR3 region has the DNA TGTGCCAGTAGTATGCAAAGGGAGTGGTACACCTTC. Amino acid sequence: CASSMQREWYTF. This rearrangement joins TRBV19 to TRBJ1-2; D gene ambiguous. Germline V gene lookup returns CDR1 LNHDA and CDR2 SQIVND (reference sequence). The V end was cut by 3 bases, the J end by 11 bases, with 13 bases between. CDR3 length: 12 amino acids. The full variable domain, completed using reference TRBV19 and TRBJ1-2, is DGGITQSPKYLFRKEGQNVTLSCEQNLNHDAMYWYRQDPGQGLRLIYYSQIVNDFQKGDIAEGYSVSREKKESFPLTVTSAQKNPTAFYLCASSMQREWYTFGSGTRLTVV.

By its share, this clonotype is medium-sized. V is TRBV6-4 and J is TRBJ2-7, with D perhaps TRBD2 (6 bases). CDR1 is MRHNA, CDR2 SNTAGT, per germline. V was shortened by 6 bases and J by 0 bases, with 30 bases between the two germline ends. The CDR3 extends over 20 amino acids. The DNA of the CDR3 is TGTGCCAGCAGCCCCTCCGCGCGGAGGGCTCGAAATCGAACCTCCTACGAGCAGTACGTC. Translating it yields CASSPSARRARNRTSYEQYV.

V is TRBV18 and J is TRBJ2-2; the match to TRBD1 covers 11 bases. This CDR3 is built from 15 residues. The V gene end was trimmed by 8 bases and the J gene end by 5 bases; junction bases not matched to a gene: 7. Germline values: CDR1 KGHSH, CDR2 LQKENI. CDR3 protein: CASRGQGASTGELFF. CDR3 in DNA: TGTGCCAGCCGAGGACAGGGGGCGTCGACCGGGGAGCTGTTTTTT.

The V gene is TRBV7-2, the J gene TRBJ1-4, with D hard to call. The CDR3 runs 15 residues. The V end lost 3 bases, the J end lost 8 bases, and 16 bases lay between the germline ends. Germline V lookup: CDR1 SGHTA, CDR2 FQGNSA. The CDR3: CASSFRVGPEEKLFF. As DNA, the CDR3 is TGTGCCAGCAGCTTCCGGGTAGGACCGGAAGAAAAACTGTTTTTT.

The chain combines TRBV2 with TRBJ1-5; tentative D call: TRBD1 (5 bases). CDR3 length: 13 amino acids. V was pared by 2 bases and J by 6 bases, with 8 bases between. Germline lookup yields CDR1 SNHLY and CDR2 FYNNEI. The CDR3 coding sequence is TGTGCCAGCAGTGAACAGGGAGGTCAGCCCCAGCATTTT. Translation: CASSEQGGQPQHF.

In its sample, this clonotype was seen many times. This may arise from a read error, as a much more abundant clone is one base away. The chain couples TRBV6-1 to TRBJ1-5; D gene ambiguous. The CDR3 is 15 amino acids. The V gene lost 5 bases and the J gene lost 7 bases, with 18 bases spanning the gap. CDR1 and CDR2 from the germline V gene are MNHNS and SASEGT. The CDR3 nucleotides read TGTGCCAGCAGTCAGACTCTATCGAGCGTCCAGCCCCAGCATTTT. It specifies CASSQTLSSVQPQHF.

The rearrangement uses TRBV20-1 and TRBJ1-2, with D uncertain. Germline V gene data show CDR1 as DFQATT and CDR2 as SNEGSKA (reference sequence). Deletions cut 5 bases from V and 4 bases from J, with 20 bases between. The CDR3 has 15 amino acids. The CDR3 here is CSAPPPGGLPYGYTF. Written as DNA, the CDR3 is TGCAGTGCTCCACCACCGGGAGGGTTGCCCTATGGCTACACCTTC.

The V call is TRBV11-2, the J call TRBJ2-1; TRBD2 aligns across 8 bases. V shed 1 base and J 4 bases; nucleotides not matched to a gene: 3. The germline V gene has CDR1 SGHAT and CDR2 FQNNGV. The CDR3 spans 15 residues. CDR3 bases: TGTGCCAGCAGCTTAGGAGCGGGGGCTTACAATGAGCAGTTCTTC. This encodes CASSLGAGAYNEQFF.

The chain joins TRBV12-3 or TRBV12-4 to TRBJ1-3; D ambiguous. The CDR3 runs to 14 residues. Trimming pared 6 bases from V and 1 base from J, leaving 10 bases between. CDR3: CASRPGGSGNTIYF. The CDR3 DNA follows: TGTGCCAGCAGACCAGGAGGGTCTGGAAACACCATATATTTT.